Listed below are T cell receptor beta chains from one sample, sequenced in a study of naive and memory T cell subsets. TCRdb used MiXCR to reprocess the UMI-ligation and nested PCR reads, holding one entry per CDR3 protein. The profile shows 150,000 or so distinct CDR3 sequences, 20% to 25% of them singletons. The sample taken for sequencing was naive CD4+ T cells from blood. Every receptor here comes from a human donor in good health. CDR3s include the opening cysteine and the closing phenylalanine or tryptophan. A D gene is named only where the DNA matches it firmly. The listing skips clone size in some rows; elsewhere it reads once, few, many or a size class.

>TRBJ1-4|-|-|TRBV4-1
TGCGCCAGCAGCCAAGAAGGTTTAGATACTATGAAATTT
CASSQEGLDTMKF
>TRBJ2-5|TRBD2|-|TRBV28
TGTGCCAGCAGTTTATCCACGAGCGGGAGCACGGAAGAGACCCAGTACTTC
CASSLSTSGSTEETQYF
>TRBJ1-2|-|few|TRBV6-5
TGTGCCAGCAGATCGACGGTTAACTATGGCTACACCTTC
CASRSTVNYGYTF
>TRBJ2-1|TRBD2|-|TRBV12-5
TGTGCTAGTGGTTCCCCTGGACTAGCTGGAATAGGTGAGCAGTTCTTC
CASGSPGLAGIGEQFF
>TRBJ2-3|-|few|TRBV5-5
TGTGCCAGCAGCAGACCGGGAACCCAAACAGATACGCAGTATTTT
CASSRPGTQTDTQYF
>TRBJ2-3|-|-|TRBV12-3/TRBV12-4
TGTGCCAGCAGGGGCTACGGGGAAAGCACAGATACGCAGTATTTT
CASRGYGESTDTQYF
>TRBJ1-1|-|-|TRBV9
TGTGCCAGCAGCGTAGAAGGGGTCCTGAACACTGAAGCTTTCTTT
CASSVEGVLNTEAFF
>TRBJ2-7|-|-|TRBV6-5
TGTGCCAGCGGCCACCCTGGGAGCTACGAGCAGTACTTC
CASGHPGSYEQYF
>TRBJ2-6|-|few|TRBV5-1
TGCGCCAGCAGCTTAGCAGGGAATGGGGCCAACGTCCTGACTTTC
CASSLAGNGANVLTF
>TRBJ2-5|-|few|TRBV5-1
TGCGCCAGCAGCAAGGGACATGGTTTGGAGACCCAGTACTTC
CASSKGHGLETQYF
>TRBJ2-2|TRBD2|many|TRBV2
TGTGCCGGAAATAGCGGGCTCACGAACACCGGGGAGCTGTTTTTT
CAGNSGLTNTGELFF
>TRBJ1-5|-|-|TRBV6-5
TGTGCCAGCAGTGGTCAGGGAGGGAATCAGCCCCAGCATTTT
CASSGQGGNQPQHF
>TRBJ2-7|TRBD2|-|TRBV19
TGTGCCAGTAGTATAGGGACTAGCGGCTTCTACGAGCAGTACTTC
CASSIGTSGFYEQYF
>TRBJ1-1|-|-|TRBV5-1
TGCGCCAGCAGCGTATCGGGAGTCATGAACACTGAAGCTTTCTTT
CASSVSGVMNTEAFF
>TRBJ2-1|-|few|TRBV20-1
TGCAGTGCTAGAGATAGCGGACGAGCTTACAATGAGCAGTTCTTC
CSARDSGRAYNEQFF
>TRBJ1-2|-|-|TRBV2
TGTGCCCACAGACCCAGGGCGGACTATGGCTACACCTTC
CAHRPRADYGYTF
>TRBJ2-5|-|-|TRBV6-5
TGTGCCAGCAGTACCCGACAGAACCCCCAAGAGACCCAGTACTTC
CASSTRQNPQETQYF
>TRBJ2-7|-|few|TRBV28
TGTGCCAGCAGTTTAGGGACACGCTACGAGCAGTACTTC
CASSLGTRYEQYF
>TRBJ2-2|-|many|TRBV19
TGTGCCAGTACCCCAGGGGGGGCGCGCGGGGAGCTGTTTTTT
CASTPGGARGELFF
>TRBJ2-1|TRBD1|few|TRBV5-1
TGCGCCAGCAGCGCTGAGGGACAGGGGACCTACAATGAGCAGTTCTTC
CASSAEGQGTYNEQFF
>TRBJ2-1|TRBD2|once|TRBV12-3/TRBV12-4
TGTGCCAGCAGAGCGGGACTAGCATACAATGAGCAGTTCTTC
CASRAGLAYNEQFF
>TRBJ2-5|-|few|TRBV5-1
TGCGCCAGCACCCTAACGGCGGCCCAAGAGACCCAGTACTTC
CASTLTAAQETQYF
>TRBJ2-1|-|many|TRBV11-2
TGTGCCAGCAGCTTAGAACTAGCAAAGGGTAGGAATGAGCAGTTCTTC
CASSLELAKGRNEQFF
>TRBJ2-7|-|-|TRBV20-1
TGCAGTGCTAGCGTTGACGGCCGAGGGGAGCAGTACTTC
CSASVDGRGEQYF
>TRBJ2-3|-|-|TRBV11-2
TGTGCCAGCAGCTCCGGGCCGAAAAAGGAGAATACGCAGTATTTT
CASSSGPKKENTQYF
>TRBJ2-3|TRBD1|many|TRBV20-1
TGCAGTGCTAGATTTCAGGGGGCTCCCACAGATACGCAGTATTTT
CSARFQGAPTDTQYF
>TRBJ2-7|-|few|TRBV28
TGTGCCAGCAGTGGACCCAGGGGCCCTTCAACCTACGAGCAGTACTTC
CASSGPRGPSTYEQYF
>TRBJ2-1|-|many|TRBV4-1
TGCGCCAGCAGCCCCCTAGGGTTAAGTCACAATGAGCAGTTCTTC
CASSPLGLSHNEQFF
>TRBJ2-5|-|-|TRBV18
TGTGCCAGCTCACCACTAGGGACCTTATGGGAAGAGACCCAGTACTTC
CASSPLGTLWEETQYF
>TRBJ2-7|-|few|TRBV3-1
TGTGCCAGCAGCCACTACTACGAGCAGTACTTC
CASSHYYEQYF
>TRBJ1-1|-|-|TRBV4-1
TGCGCCAGCAGCGACCACCAAAGGGACACTGAAGCTTTCTTT
CASSDHQRDTEAFF
>TRBJ2-7|-|few|TRBV20-1
TGCAGTGCTAGACCTTGGTCACACAGGGTTCGCGGGCAGTACTTC
CSARPWSHRVRGQYF
>TRBJ2-3|TRBD2|many|TRBV29-1
TGCAGCGTTGAAGGGCTAGCGGACCCTAGCACAGATACGCAGTATTTT
CSVEGLADPSTDTQYF
>TRBJ2-1|TRBD1|many|TRBV25-1
TGTGCCAGCGGTAGTCGGGACAGGGGGAACAATGAGCAGTTCTTC
CASGSRDRGNNEQFF
>TRBJ1-2|-|many|TRBV29-1
TGCAGCGTTGAAGCCGAAAACAGGGTTTTGGGCTACACCTTC
CSVEAENRVLGYTF
>TRBJ1-2|-|-|TRBV28
TGTGCCAGCAGTTTCCCTATCCGGGGCTACACCTTC
CASSFPIRGYTF
>TRBJ2-6|-|few|TRBV11-2
TGTGCCAGCATCACTTCTGGGGCCAACGTCCTGACTTTC
CASITSGANVLTF
>TRBJ2-5|TRBD2|-|TRBV20-1
TGCAGTGCCCGACGGGGGACTAGCGGAATTGAAGAGACCCAGTACTTC
CSARRGTSGIEETQYF
>TRBJ2-1|-|-|TRBV5-1
TGCGCCAGCAGCTTTCCCTCGGCGGCCACTTCCTACAATGAGCAGTTCTTC
CASSFPSAATSYNEQFF
>TRBJ2-1|-|few|TRBV29-1
TGCAGCGTGGGGGAGCGGGTGCCCAATGGGCAGTTCTTC
CSVGERVPNGQFF
>TRBJ2-1|-|few|TRBV20-1
TGCAGTGTCCCTGGAGGGGGGGCTGGTTACAATGAGCAGTTCTTC
CSVPGGGAGYNEQFF
>TRBJ1-1|-|few|TRBV20-1
TGCAGTGCTGCCGCAGGGTCGGGCACTGAAGCTTTCTTT
CSAAAGSGTEAFF
>TRBJ2-5|-|-|TRBV6-2/TRBV6-3
TGTGCCAGCAGTTACCTATTGGGACGGACTGGAGAGACCCAGTACTTC
CASSYLLGRTGETQYF
>TRBJ2-7|TRBD2|few|TRBV3-1
TGTGCCAGCAGCCAAGGTAGCGGGATTCTGAGGTCCTACGAGCAGTACTTC
CASSQGSGILRSYEQYF
>TRBJ2-2|TRBD1|-|TRBV28
TGTGCCAGCAGGTCCGTCGGGACAGGGAGGTCCGGGGAGCTGTTTTTT
CASRSVGTGRSGELFF
>TRBJ2-1|-|many|TRBV6-2/TRBV6-3
TGTGCCAGCAGTTATCCTACGAATGAGCAGTTCTTC
CASSYPTNEQFF
>TRBJ1-5|-|-|TRBV5-5
TGTGCCAGCAGCTTGGAGGGTGTTTCGACCCAGCATTTT
CASSLEGVSTQHF
>TRBJ2-2|TRBD2|-|TRBV5-1
TGCGCCAGCAGCCTGCCGGGACTAGCGGGAGCCGGGGAGCTGTTTTTT
CASSLPGLAGAGELFF
>TRBJ2-1|TRBD1|-|TRBV7-9
TGTGCCAGCAGCTCCCAGACAGGGCTGGCTGAGCAGTTCTTC
CASSSQTGLAEQFF
>TRBJ1-5|TRBD1|-|TRBV6-2/TRBV6-3
TGTGCCAGCAGTTACGCGGCAGGGGGGAATCAGCCCCAGCATTTT
CASSYAAGGNQPQHF
>TRBJ2-3|TRBD2|many|TRBV27
TGTGCCAGCAGTTTACCCAGCCCCGGACTAGCGGGAACAGATACGCAGTATTTT
CASSLPSPGLAGTDTQYF
>TRBJ2-1|TRBD2|once|TRBV28
TGTGCCAGCAGTCTTAGGACTAGCGGTCGTTACAATGAGCAGTTCTTC
CASSLRTSGRYNEQFF
>TRBJ2-7|-|many|TRBV12-3/TRBV12-4
TGTGCCAGCAGTGGAAGCTCCTACGAGCAGTACTTC
CASSGSSYEQYF
>TRBJ2-1|TRBD2|-|TRBV12-3/TRBV12-4
TGTGCCAGCAGCCCTCCCCTAGCGGGGGAGCAGTTCTTC
CASSPPLAGEQFF
>TRBJ2-1|-|-|TRBV21-1
TGTGCCAGCAGCAAACTAACCCAGAGGGCCCAATACAATGAGCAGTTCTTC
CASSKLTQRAQYNEQFF
>TRBJ2-3|-|many|TRBV29-1
TGCAGCGTTGAAGTGGGGAGTTCGGATACGCAGTATTTT
CSVEVGSSDTQYF
>TRBJ1-4|-|few|TRBV4-2
TGTGCCAGCAGCCGAGCTGGTCAGGGGATGGGTGAAAAACTGTTTTTT
CASSRAGQGMGEKLFF
>TRBJ1-2|-|once|TRBV7-9
TGTGCCAGCAACACACCAGGGGTCGACTATGGCTACACCTTC
CASNTPGVDYGYTF
>TRBJ2-3|-|-|TRBV12-3/TRBV12-4
TGTGCCAGCAGTTTACAGGGTTCAGATACGCAGTATTTT
CASSLQGSDTQYF